These 26 T cell receptor beta chains came from one sample sequenced in a study of T-cell reconstitution after alpha-beta-depleted transplantation in children. TCRbeta library preparation incorporated unique molecular identifiers. TCRdb called the PCR reads again in MiXCR, with one record for every CDR3 protein. The sample shows approximately 980,000 distinct CDR3 sequences, less than 30% of them seen only once. Material: PBMCs, mostly from graft donor cells, obtained 360 days after TCRalphabeta/CD19-depleted stem cell transplant. All receptors derive from a boy under two years old who had a stem cell transplant for SCID, so the T cells may come from the graft donor.

The rearrangement uses TRBV18 and TRBJ2-7; a possible D gene is TRBD1 (5 bases). V lost 0 bases and J lost 2, with 14 bases in between. Germline values: CDR1 KGHSH, CDR2 LQKENI. This CDR3 has 16 residues. The CDR3 protein is CASSPPGRVGTYEQYF. CDR3 nucleotide sequence: TGTGCCAGCTCACCACCAGGCAGGGTGGGAACCTACGAGCAGTACTTC.

This chain links TRBV5-1 with TRBJ2-3, with D tentatively TRBD2 (6 bases). The CDR3 is made up of 15 amino acids. CDR1 SGHRS and CDR2 YFSETQ come from the germline V gene. Trimming pared 3 bases from V and 0 bases from J, leaving 11 bases between. DNA for the CDR3: TGCGCCAGCAGCTATGCGGGGCAGAGCACAGATACGCAGTATTTT. Protein product: CASSYAGQSTDTQYF.

This sequence joins TRBV18 and TRBJ2-7; 9 bases align to TRBD2. This CDR3 region has 15 residues. Germline values: CDR1 KGHSH, CDR2 LQKENI. V was pared by 6 bases and J by 2 bases, with 8 bases of the junction left unmatched. The CDR3 nucleotides are TGTGCCAGCTCTCCCTTAGCGGGGGCAACCTACGAGCAGTACTTC. Translating it yields CASSPLAGATYEQYF.

V and J are TRBV7-2 and TRBJ2-7; 10 bases align to TRBD2. This CDR3 contains 17 residues. Losses at the gene ends were 6 bases for V and 2 bases for J; bases not matched to a gene: 13. CDR1 and CDR2 (germline): SGHTA, FQGNSA. The CDR3 region is CASRRGAPGLATYEQYF. The CDR3 DNA reads TGTGCCAGCAGGAGAGGGGCCCCGGGACTAGCGACCTACGAGCAGTACTTC.

The chain joins TRBV20-1 to TRBJ2-1; 9 positions agree with TRBD2. Trimming took 3 bases from V and 10 from J; bases not matched to a gene: 7. CDR3 length equals 13 residues. CDR1 and CDR2 (germline): DFQATT, SNEGSKA (reference sequence). This chain's CDR3 is CSASRRRGGEQFF. CDR3 nucleotides: TGCAGTGCTAGTCGCCGGCGGGGGGGAGAGCAGTTCTTC.

The sample holds many counts of this clonotype. The CDR3 sequence is CASSYSGTNTGELFF. CDR3 DNA sequence: TGTGCCAGCAGTTACTCAGGGACTAACACCGGGGAGCTGTTTTTT. J is TRBJ2-2 and V is TRBV6-5, with a possible D match to TRBD2 (6 bases). V gave up 0 bases and J gave up 2 bases, with 7 bases separating them. The CDR3 loop spans 15 amino acids. Germline V lookup: CDR1 MNHEY, CDR2 SVGAGI.

The chain's CDR3 is CASSFYRVPSTDTQYF. In nucleotides, the CDR3 is TGTGCCAGCAGCTTCTACAGGGTACCAAGCACAGATACGCAGTATTTT. This chain connects TRBV7-2 to TRBJ2-3; D may be TRBD1 (6 bases). CDR3 size: 16 residues. CDR1 and CDR2 (germline): SGHTA, FQGNSA. V dropped 3 bases and J dropped 0 bases, with 13 bases sitting between them.

The chain couples TRBV29-1 to TRBJ2-7; D remains unclear. This CDR3 is built from 11 residues. The V end lost 4 bases, the J end lost 2 bases, and 6 bases lay between the germline ends. CDR1 is SQVTM and CDR2 is ANQGSEA in the germline V gene. CDR3 amino acids: CSVVATYEQYF. As DNA, the CDR3 is TGCAGCGTTGTCGCCACCTACGAGCAGTACTTC.

The V call is TRBV5-1, the J call TRBJ2-1; D is unresolved. Trimming shortened V by 0 bases and J by 6 bases, and 10 bases separated the two germline ends. Per the germline V gene, CDR1 is SGHRS and CDR2 is YFSETQ. This CDR3 has 14 amino acids. Here the CDR3 DNA reads TGCGCCAGCAGCTTGGTCAGTTACCCCAATGAGCAGTTCTTC. Its translation: CASSLVSYPNEQFF.

This clonotype came up a few times. V gene TRBV5-1 combines with J gene TRBJ2-5; D might be TRBD2 (6 bases). Trimming took 0 bases from V and 5 from J, leaving 14 bases between them. The CDR3 loop spans 15 amino acids. Germline V CDR1 and CDR2: SGHRS, YFSETQ. CDR3 residues: CASSLGGLKGETQYF. The CDR3, as DNA: TGCGCCAGCAGCTTGGGGGGACTGAAGGGGGAGACCCAGTACTTC.

This sequence joins TRBV10-1 and TRBJ2-2; perhaps D is TRBD1 or TRBD2 (5 bases each). Germline lookup yields CDR1 WNHNN and CDR2 SYGVQD (reference sequence). The CDR3 consists of 13 residues. V was shortened by 2 bases and J by 6 bases, with 7 bases between the two germline ends. CDR3 residues: CASSEGGAGELFF. The CDR3 DNA sequence: TGCGCCAGCAGTGAGGGGGGTGCCGGGGAGCTGTTTTTT.

This clonotype was counted a few times. J is TRBJ1-3 and V is TRBV7-9; D not certain. V was pared by 5 bases and J by 8 bases, with 10 bases between. The CDR3 sequence is 12 residues long. The germline V gene has CDR1 SEHNR and CDR2 FQNEAQ (reference sequence). In DNA form, the CDR3 reads TGTGCCAGCAGCGATTTACCAGACACCATATATTTT. As protein: CASSDLPDTIYF. Filled out from reference TRBV7-9 and TRBJ1-3, the complete variable domain reads DTGVSQNPRHKITKRGQNVTFRCDPISEHNRLYWYRQTLGQGPEFLTYFQNEAQLEKSRLLSDRFSAERPKGSFSTLEIQRTEQGDSAMYLCASSDLPDTIYFGEGSWLTVV.

The chain links TRBV20-1 to TRBJ2-5; D is uncertain. Deletions cut 0 bases from V and 9 bases from J, with 11 bases between. Germline V lookup: CDR1 DFQATT, CDR2 SNEGSKA (reference sequence). The CDR3 runs to 12 residues. The CDR3 sequence: CSARDRLRPQYF. The CDR3 nucleotides are TGCAGTGCTAGAGATCGCCTTCGGCCCCAGTACTTC.

This clonotype appeared a few times. J is TRBJ2-2 and V is TRBV20-1, with D hard to call. Trimming removed 7 bases from V and 6 bases from J, with 18 bases in between. The V gene's germline CDR1 is DFQATT and CDR2 SNEGSKA (reference sequence). The CDR3 is made up of 14 amino acids. CDR3: CSVPRHGVSGELFF. The CDR3 DNA reads as TGCAGTGTTCCCCGCCATGGGGTCTCCGGGGAGCTGTTTTTT.

This clonotype was detected only a few times. V usage is TRBV30 and J usage is TRBJ2-7, with a possible D match to TRBD1 (5 bases). Germline CDR1 GTSNPN, CDR2 SVGIG (reference sequence). V was trimmed by 7 bases and J by 3 bases, leaving 22 bases between them. This CDR3 is built from 15 residues. In nucleotides, the CDR3 is TGTGCCTTACACCGCTCCCTACTCACAGGCTACGAGCAGTACTTC. Encoded protein: CALHRSLLTGYEQYF.

This clonotype has just a few counts. This chain joins TRBV27 and TRBJ2-1; 8 bases are shared with TRBD2. V was clipped by 6 bases and J by 7 bases; unmatched bases: 14. The CDR3 runs 16 residues. Germline-derived CDR1 and CDR2 are MNHEY and SMNVEV (reference sequence). CDR3 DNA: TGTGCCAGCAGCCCTTACTTTAGCGGGGTTGGGAATGAGCAGTTCTTC. Translated, it gives CASSPYFSGVGNEQFF.

This clonotype was seen a single time. V is TRBV6-2 or TRBV6-3 and J is TRBJ1-2; TRBD1 aligns across 7 bases. Germline-derived CDR1 and CDR2 are MNHEY and SVGEGT. This CDR3 contains 13 residues. V lost 5 bases and J lost 4; bases outside the gene matches: 4. The CDR3 DNA sequence: TGTGCCAGCAGTGTGGGACAGATCTATGGCTACACCTTC. Translated, it gives CASSVGQIYGYTF.

V gene TRBV13 combines with J gene TRBJ2-5; a weak D match, TRBD1 (6 bases). Germline values: CDR1 PRHDT, CDR2 FYEKMQ (reference sequence). With 3 bases removed from V and 4 bases from J, the gap between germline ends came to 12 bases. The CDR3 sequence is 14 residues long. The CDR3 sequence: CASSFNREGETQYF. The DNA of the CDR3 is TGTGCCAGCAGCTTTAACAGGGAAGGAGAGACCCAGTACTTC.

Comments on this clonotype: A read error may produce the germline difference seen at one junction end. V is TRBV3-1 and J is TRBJ2-1; no firm D call. The CDR3 covers 17 residues. Germline CDR1 and CDR2: LGHDT and YNNKEL (reference sequence). The CDR3 sequence is CACSQDREGPFYNEQFF. The DNA for the CDR3 is TGTGCCTGCAGCCAAGATCGAGAAGGGCCCTTTTACAATGAGCAGTTCTTC.

The V gene is TRBV5-1, the J gene TRBJ2-3, with TRBD2 matching over 10 bases. Germline CDR1 reads SGHRS; CDR2 reads YFSETQ. The trim removed 0 bases at V and 3 bases at J, leaving 13 bases unmatched. CDR3 size: 19 residues. As DNA, the CDR3 is TGCGCCAGCAGCTTGGTTTGGCTGCCTCCAGCGGGGGGGACAGATACGCAGTATTTT. It encodes CASSLVWLPPAGGTDTQYF. Supplemented by reference TRBV5-1 and TRBJ2-3, the full variable domain reads KAGVTQTPRYLIKTRGQQVTLSCSPISGHRSVSWYQQTPGQGLQFLFEYFSETQRNKGNFPGRFSGRQFSNSRSEMNVSTLELGDSALYLCASSLVWLPPAGGTDTQYFGPGTRLTVL.

This CDR3 is CASSYLRSRGEQYF. Written as DNA, the CDR3 is TGTGCCAGCAGTTACTTAAGGTCGAGAGGCGAGCAGTACTTC. This chain joins TRBV6-5 and TRBJ2-7; D is ambiguous. CDR1 is MNHEY and CDR2 is SVGAGI in the germline V gene. Trimming took off 1 base at V and 6 bases at J, with 13 bases between the two ends. This CDR3 region has 14 residues.

The rearrangement joins TRBV12-3 or TRBV12-4 to TRBJ2-7, with TRBD1 matching over 10 bases. J was trimmed by 5 bases and V by 6 bases; bases with no gene match: 7. The CDR3 runs to 14 residues. CDR3: CASSPGQGKDEQYF. The CDR3 region has the DNA TGTGCCAGCAGCCCGGGACAGGGGAAGGACGAGCAGTACTTC.

The V and J genes are TRBV7-9 and TRBJ2-7; perhaps TRBD1 as D (5 bases). Trimming shortened V by 5 bases and J by 1 base, and 18 bases separated the two germline ends. Germline values: CDR1 SEHNR, CDR2 FQNEAQ (reference sequence). The CDR3 covers 16 residues. The CDR3 nucleotides read TGTGCCAGCAGCCCCCCCCGAAGGACACCTTCCTACGAGCAGTACTTC. It encodes CASSPPRRTPSYEQYF.

The CDR3 here is CASSQEMGTTEAFF. The CDR3 DNA reads TGCGCCAGCAGCCAAGAGATGGGGACCACTGAAGCTTTCTTT. This chain uses TRBV5-1 with TRBJ1-1, with D possibly matching TRBD1 (5 bases). CDR1 is SGHRS, CDR2 YFSETQ, per germline. V lost 4 bases to trimming and J lost 4 bases, with 14 bases between them. CDR3 length: 14 residues.

The chain recombines TRBV7-8 with TRBJ1-1; D gene ambiguous. The CDR3 totals 14 residues. V was trimmed by 6 bases and J by 1 base, leaving 12 bases between them. The germline gives CDR1 SGHVS, CDR2 FQNEAQ. The CDR3 here is CASSEKARNTEAFF. The DNA for the CDR3 is TGTGCCAGCAGTGAAAAGGCCAGGAACACTGAAGCTTTCTTT.

V is TRBV5-1 and J is TRBJ2-5, with 9 bases identical to TRBD1. Germline-derived CDR1 and CDR2 are SGHRS and YFSETQ. With 6 bases clipped from V and 4 bases from J, the junction kept 4 bases outside the gene matches. The CDR3 covers 13 residues. The CDR3 is CASMDRGGETQYF. CDR3 DNA sequence: TGCGCCAGCATGGACAGGGGTGGAGAGACCCAGTACTTC.